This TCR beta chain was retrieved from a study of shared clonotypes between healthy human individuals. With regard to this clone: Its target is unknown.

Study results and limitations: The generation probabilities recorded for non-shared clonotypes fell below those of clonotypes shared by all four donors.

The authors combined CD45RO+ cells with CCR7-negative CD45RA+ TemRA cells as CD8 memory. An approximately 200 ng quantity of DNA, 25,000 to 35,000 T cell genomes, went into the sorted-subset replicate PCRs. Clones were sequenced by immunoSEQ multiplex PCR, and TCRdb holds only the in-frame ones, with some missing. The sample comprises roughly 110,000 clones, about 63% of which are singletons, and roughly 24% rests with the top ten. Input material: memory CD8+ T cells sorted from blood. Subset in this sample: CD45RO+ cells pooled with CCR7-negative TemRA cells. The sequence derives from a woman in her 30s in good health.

CDR3 DNA sequence: TGTGCCAGCAGTGAGGGACAGGGGGCCCCCGGGGAGCTGTTTTTT. Translated: CASSEGQGAPGELFF. The chain carries TRBV6-4 and TRBJ2-2; 12 bases map to TRBD1. CDR1 and CDR2 (germline): MRHNA, SNTAGT. Germline trimming cut 3 bases from V and 6 bases from J; bases unmatched to any gene: 2. CDR3 length: 15 amino acids.